This TCR beta chain was sequenced in a study of OX40 agonist ivuxolimab in advanced cancers. The length of the CDR3 is 14 residues. V lost 4 bases and J lost 1, with 9 bases in between. Germline CDR1 SGHRS, CDR2 YFSETQ. Sequencing was performed with immunoSEQ multiplex PCR; in TCRdb, only in-frame clones are kept and a portion is missing. The data contain 53,000 or so clones, around 85% of them singletons. The sequence was obtained from an adult with an advanced solid tumor such as melanoma, head and neck, liver or kidney cancer. The chain is built from TRBV5-1 and TRBJ2-4; D is unresolved. The sequencing used CD4+ or CD8+ T cells sorted from blood, collected in a trial of the OX40 agonist ivuxolimab. CDR3: CASSDSLAKNIQYF. In DNA, the CDR3 is TGCGCCAGCAGCGATAGTCTGGCCAAAAACATTCAGTACTTC.